Sequencing of this TCR beta chain was carried out in a study of beta chain features in type 1 diabetes. Study-wide points: The naive, central memory and Treg TCRB repertoires showed an apparent similarity that was greater among patients than among healthy donors.

The CDR3 has 16 amino acids. Germline CDR1 is MNHNS and CDR2 is SASEGT. V was shortened by 2 bases and J by 1 base, with 12 bases between the two germline ends. The sequenced template was cDNA made from the entire isolated RNA. An average of about 3.4 million reads was obtained for naive, central memory and regulatory T cell samples. The protocol was immunoSEQ multiplex PCR, while the TCRdb copy is restricted to in-frame clones and leaves out a portion. The sample consists of around 160,000 clones, about 50% of them appearing once. Worth noting for this clone: The antigen remains undetermined.

Markers CD45RO/CCR7/CD25/CD127/CD95/CD27 served to sort CD4+ naive, central memory, regulatory and stem cell-like memory cells. This sequence joins TRBV6-1 and TRBJ2-1, with a weak D call TRBD2 (5 bases). This receptor was taken from a young man in good health. The sequenced material came from Tregs from blood. The CDR3 loop reads CASSERGQISYNEQFF. The CDR3 DNA reads as TGTGCCAGCAGTGAACGCGGGCAGATTTCCTACAATGAGCAGTTCTTC.